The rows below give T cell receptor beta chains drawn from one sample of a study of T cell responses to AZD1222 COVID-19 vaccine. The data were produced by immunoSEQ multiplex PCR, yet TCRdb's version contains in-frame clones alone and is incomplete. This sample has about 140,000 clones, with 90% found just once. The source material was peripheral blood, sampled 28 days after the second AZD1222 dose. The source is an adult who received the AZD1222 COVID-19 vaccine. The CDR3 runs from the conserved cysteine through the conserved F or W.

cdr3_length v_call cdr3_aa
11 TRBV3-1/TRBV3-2 CASSQSRELFF
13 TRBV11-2 CASSLLEEETQYF
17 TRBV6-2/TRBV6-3 CASSYVLGRLLDYEQYF
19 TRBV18 CASSPPSGRLPSSYNEQFF
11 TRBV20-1 CSARDFVEQFF
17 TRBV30 CAWSGGTSGRGSYEQYF
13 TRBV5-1 CASSFSQGYGYTF
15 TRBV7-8 CASSPLVSLPYEQYF
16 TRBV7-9 CASSPGLAGGGEEQFF
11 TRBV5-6 CASSTGGEQYF
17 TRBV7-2 CASSSATRDTAKNIQYF
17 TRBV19 CASSEGQGLVAKNIQYF
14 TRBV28 CASSPPSENTEAFF
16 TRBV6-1 CASSDGLAGAGDTQYF
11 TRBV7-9 CASSLDTEAFF
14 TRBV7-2 CASSLVSGGDGYTF
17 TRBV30 CAWRRGRGASGANVLTF
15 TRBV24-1 CATSARGQAQETQYF
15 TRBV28 CASSRTGGSNQPQHF
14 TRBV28 CASRVGPENSPLHF
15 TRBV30 CAWDSPGTGPDTQYF
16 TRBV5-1 CASSLTGVTTNYGYTF
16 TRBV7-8 CASSLDPRGRNQPQHF
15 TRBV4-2 CASSQDGTANYGYTF
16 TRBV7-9 CASSPTGAGEHNEQFF
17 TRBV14 CASSQWAGKDGANVLTF
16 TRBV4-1 CASSQVEGKGSYEQYF
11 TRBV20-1 CSGDVAYEQYF
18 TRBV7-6 CASSRTPRQGDKDTEAFF
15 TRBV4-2 CASSQLPTSTDTQYF
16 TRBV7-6 CASSLGPRGAGYEQYF
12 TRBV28 CASSGQGYGYTF
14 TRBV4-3 CASSQYGGPYEQYF
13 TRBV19 CASSLQDSGELFF
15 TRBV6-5 CASSYSIALATGYTF
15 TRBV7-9 CASSFNTGVNQPQHF
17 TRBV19 CASSLGASGGNTGELFF
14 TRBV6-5 CASSAGTGNQPQHF
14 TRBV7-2 CASSFGTRSEKLFF
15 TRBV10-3 CATGEALGSNQPQHF
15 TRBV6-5 CASSYPQRGFREQFF
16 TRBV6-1 CASSEGRGGASNTQYF
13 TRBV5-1 CASSRGKVEKLFF
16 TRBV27 CASSSHLVLGTGELFF
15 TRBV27 CASSLSTGSGNTIYF
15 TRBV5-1 CASSLLAEALGTQYF
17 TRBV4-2 CASSQDIAPAVNSPLHF
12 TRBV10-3 CAISEVSYEQYF
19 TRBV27 CASSPTGLAGGSSYNEQFF
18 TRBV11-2 CASSLDVSGINQLYEQYF
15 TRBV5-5 CASSSGQTSREKLFF
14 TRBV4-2 CASSLESGANVLTF
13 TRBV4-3 CASSQEVGNTIYF
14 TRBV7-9 CASSILAVQETQYF
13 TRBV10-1 CASSAAGANVLTF
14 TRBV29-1 CSVEEAQGLFRQYF
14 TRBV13 CASSLGQARNTIYF